The 8 T cell receptor beta chains in this list originate from one sample, sequenced in a study of CD4 T cells in relation to SARS-CoV-2 and coronaviruses. Their antigen targets remain unknown. Sequenced by immunoSEQ multiplex PCR; TCRdb stores in-frame clones only, minus some. The sample records fewer than 20,000 clones, over 65% being singletons. CD4+ T cells from unexposed donors were obtained before the COVID-19 pandemic (2011-2018). Isolation of CD4+ T cells took place after 10 days in culture. The sample was CD4+ T cells from PBMCs, cultured in vitro. The receptors were sampled from a human donor in good health.

This clone was seen a few times. The chain carries TRBV15 and TRBJ1-5, with D tentatively TRBD1 (6 bases). Trimming pared 0 bases from V and 2 bases from J, leaving 14 bases between. Per germline, CDR1 LNHNV and CDR2 YYDKDF (reference sequence). This CDR3 is 17 amino acids long. CDR3 bases: TGTGCCACCAGCAGAGATGCGGGGGGGCTAGGCAATCAGCCCCAGCATTTT. Translation: CATSRDAGGLGNQPQHF. Using reference TRBV15 and TRBJ1-5 for the parts outside the CDR3, the full variable domain is DAMVIQNPRYQVTQFGKPVTLSCSQTLNHNVMYWYQQKSSQAPKLLFHYYDKDFNNEADTPDNFQSRRPNTSFCFLDIRSPGLGDTAMYLCATSRDAGGLGNQPQHFGDGTRLSIL.

This chain connects TRBV4-2 to TRBJ2-1, with 7 positions matching TRBD2. There are 21 residues in the CDR3. V shed 2 bases, J shed 2 bases, and the junction held 21 bases outside the gene matches. Germline V gene data show CDR1 as LGHNA and CDR2 as YNFKEQ. Here the CDR3 DNA reads TGTGCCAGCAGCCAAAGAAACCGGGACTACCTAAAACGGACGACCTACAATGAGCAGTTCTTC. Protein: CASSQRNRDYLKRTTYNEQFF.

This chain joins TRBV9 and TRBJ2-1; D might be TRBD1 or TRBD2, each matching 7 bases. The germline V and J ends were trimmed by 2 bases and 8 bases, with 17 bases remaining between them. The length of the CDR3 is 15 residues. CDR1 and CDR2 (germline): SGDLS, YYNGEE. The CDR3 nucleotides read TGTGCCAGCAGCGTCGGGGGGACAGCAGGCCATGAGCAGTTCTTC. It yields the protein CASSVGGTAGHEQFF.

The chain employs TRBV5-1 and TRBJ2-7, with 15 nucleotides matching TRBD2. CDR1 and CDR2 (germline): SGHRS, YFSETQ. V dropped 3 bases and J dropped 4; count of bases not matched to a gene: 5. CDR3 length: 16 amino acids. The CDR3 DNA is TGCGCCAGCAGCTCGGGACTAGCGGGAGGAGGGTACGAGCAGTACTTC. It codes for CASSSGLAGGGYEQYF.

The chain combines TRBV19 with TRBJ2-3; D may be TRBD2 (6 bases). The V gene's germline CDR1 is LNHDA and CDR2 SQIVND (reference sequence). The germline V and J ends were trimmed by 6 bases and 4 bases, with 17 bases remaining between them. CDR3 length: 15 amino acids. The CDR3, as DNA: TGTGCCAGTAGCCTTTCGCGGGACCCCCCAGATACGCAGTATTTT. This gives the protein CASSLSRDPPDTQYF.

The J gene is TRBJ1-2, the V gene TRBV2; no clear D. V dropped 0 bases and J dropped 3 bases, with 17 bases sitting between them. Germline values: CDR1 SNHLY, CDR2 FYNNEI. There are 17 residues in the CDR3. The DNA of the CDR3 is TGTGCCAGCAGTGAAGCGGGTGACTCGTTCGGGGACTATGGCTACACCTTC. Protein sequence: CASSEAGDSFGDYGYTF. The entire variable domain, with the rest obtained from reference TRBV2 and TRBJ1-2, is as follows: EPEVTQTPSHQVTQMGQEVILRCVPISNHLYFYWYRQILGQKVEFLVSFYNNEISEKSEIFDDQFSVERPDGSNFTLKIRSTKLEDSAMYFCASSEAGDSFGDYGYTFGSGTRLTVV.

This clone was seen a handful of times. V gene TRBV6-2 or TRBV6-3 combines with J gene TRBJ2-7; D is unresolved. V lost 5 bases, J lost 2 bases, and 4 bases lay in between. From germline, CDR1 is MNHEY and CDR2 SVGEGT. CDR3 length: 11 residues. The CDR3 nucleotides read TGTGCCAGCAGTGTAACCTACGAGCAGTACTTC. This gives the protein CASSVTYEQYF.

The chain couples TRBV27 to TRBJ2-7; 10 bases match TRBD1. The CDR3 spans 14 residues. Germline V gene sequence: CDR1 MNHEY, CDR2 SMNVEV (reference sequence). Germline trimming cut 5 bases from V and 3 bases from J; bases unmatched to any gene: 4. CDR3 amino acids: CASSETGGGYEQYF. The CDR3 region has the DNA TGTGCCAGCAGTGAGACAGGGGGCGGCTACGAGCAGTACTTC.